This T cell receptor beta chain was identified during a study of post-analysis software for immune sequencing data. The wider study: Secondary progressive, relapsing-remitting and progressive-relapsing multiple sclerosis were among the included disease courses.

Each TCR beta cDNA library carried unique molecular identifiers. T cells, 1 to 10 million of them, yielded around 460,000 cDNA molecules. TCRdb independently ran MiXCR on the PCR reads; one entry per CDR3 protein. The table shows approximately 360,000 distinct CDR3 sequences, with about a third occurring only once. CDR3 length: 16 residues. The V gene's germline CDR1 is MNHEY and CDR2 SVGAGI. Trimming cost V 0 bases and J 3 bases, with 12 bases left between them. General study findings and limits: There were several TRBV segments more frequent in patients than controls, and TRBV5-6, TRBV5-1 and TRBV20-1 were among them. Those with multiple sclerosis, the patient group, showed significantly lower normalized Chao1 diversity than controls. Samples from a shared batch, those prepared together, strongly co-clustered by F measure.

A remark on this clonotype: Its specificity is not known.

The material sequenced was blood. The rearrangement links TRBV6-5 to TRBJ2-1, with D tentatively TRBD2 (5 bases). The TCR was taken from a girl aged 5 to 17 with multiple sclerosis. CDR3 in amino acids: CASSYSGMGSYNEQFF. CDR3 DNA: TGTGCCAGCAGTTACTCCGGTATGGGGAGCTACAATGAGCAGTTCTTC.